A single sample is the source of the 17 T cell receptor beta chains below, sequenced in a study of CD8+CD57+ T cells in acquired aplastic anemia. Genomic DNA templated the TCR beta VDJ and CDR3 profiling. TCRdb called the reads again in MiXCR, with one record for every CDR3 protein. Of 150,000 to 170,000 distinct CDR3 sequences in the sample, roughly 54% were seen once. All patients picked for sequencing had shown, by flow cytometry, an expansion of CD8+CD57+ cells. Source material: sorted CD4+, CD8+, or CD8+CD57+ T cells (not recorded which) from PBMCs. These TCRs come from a human donor with aplastic anemia.

The chain combines TRBV25-1 with TRBJ2-5; D gene ambiguous. V dropped 3 bases and J dropped 4 bases, with 12 bases sitting between them. The germline V gene has CDR1 MGHDK and CDR2 SYGVNS. This CDR3 comprises 14 residues. CDR3 protein: CASSDPLLVETQYF. The CDR3 coding sequence is TGTGCCAGCAGTGATCCTCTATTAGTAGAGACCCAGTACTTC.

This clonotype was observed many times. The chain has TRBV20-1 and TRBJ2-7, with D possibly matching TRBD1 (7 bases). The length of the CDR3 is 15 residues. Trimming stripped 6 bases from V and 5 bases from J, with 23 bases between. Germline V lookup: CDR1 DFQATT, CDR2 SNEGSKA (reference sequence). Here the CDR3 reads CSARGVGGPGHEQYF. The CDR3 DNA reads TGCAGTGCCAGGGGGGTAGGGGGGCCGGGGCACGAGCAGTACTTC.

The chain recombines TRBV15 with TRBJ2-1; D gene uncertain. The germline V and J ends were trimmed by 3 bases and 9 bases, with 12 bases remaining between them. The V gene's germline CDR1 is LNHNV and CDR2 YYDKDF (reference sequence). CDR3 length: 13 amino acids. The DNA of the CDR3 is TGTGCCACCAGCAGTGTATTCCTCGGTGAGCAGTTCTTC. Protein product: CATSSVFLGEQFF.

This clonotype was seen at least ten times. The V and J genes are TRBV7-8 and TRBJ1-2, with 8 bases that match TRBD1. Germline lookup yields CDR1 SGHVS and CDR2 FQNEAQ. This CDR3 spans 12 amino acids. V trimming: 5 bases; J trimming: 8 bases; junction bases outside the gene matches: 4. CDR3 nucleotides: TGTGCCAGCAGCACGGACAGGGACGGCTACACCTTC. Its translation is CASSTDRDGYTF. The full variable domain, rest sourced from reference TRBV7-8 and TRBJ1-2, is GAGVSQSPRYKVAKRGQDVALRCDPISGHVSLFWYQQALGQGPEFLTYFQNEAQLDKSGLPSDRFFAERPEGSVSTLKIQRTQQEDSAVYLCASSTDRDGYTFGSGTRLTVV.

This chain links TRBV7-6 with TRBJ2-3; D not resolved. With 3 bases removed from V and 4 bases from J, the gap between germline ends came to 8 bases. Germline V gives CDR1 SGHVS, CDR2 FNYEAQ. The CDR3 runs to 13 residues. As DNA, the CDR3 is TGTGCCAGCAGCTTCGGACCGGCAGATACGCAGTATTTT. Translated: CASSFGPADTQYF.

This clonotype appeared a few times. This rearrangement joins TRBV25-1 to TRBJ1-2; D not certain. Germline V gene lookup returns CDR1 MGHDK and CDR2 SYGVNS. V was clipped by 5 bases and J by 4 bases, with 14 bases between them. The CDR3 extends over 14 amino acids. This CDR3 reads CASSLHEWAYGYTF. CDR3 nucleotides: TGTGCCAGCAGTCTTCATGAGTGGGCCTATGGCTACACCTTC.

A word on this clonotype: At one end the junction does not follow the germline gene, possibly because of a read error. The V call is TRBV11-1, the J call TRBJ1-4; weak D call: TRBD1 (5 bases). Per the germline V gene, CDR1 is SGHAT and CDR2 is FQDESV (reference sequence). CDR3 size: 17 residues. For the CDR3, the DNA is TGTGCCAGCAGCTCCCTAAAACTCAGGGCTGCTAATGAAAAACTGCTTTTT. Protein sequence: CASSSLKLRAANEKLLF.

This clonotype was observed at least ten times. The V and J genes are TRBV19 and TRBJ2-1; D perhaps matches TRBD1 (6 bases). Trimming pared 1 base from V and 12 bases from J, leaving 10 bases between. CDR1 is LNHDA and CDR2 is SQIVND in the germline V gene (reference sequence). This CDR3 is 12 amino acids long. CDR3 in DNA: TGTGCCAGTAGTATAGCAGGGGAAGGGCAGTTCTTC. Protein: CASSIAGEGQFF.

At least ten counts were recorded for this clonotype. This sequence joins TRBV6-1 and TRBJ2-7; D unresolved. Germline V gene sequence: CDR1 MNHNS, CDR2 SASEGT. The V and J ends lost 7 bases and 5 bases respectively, with 9 bases between them. CDR3 length: 11 amino acids. In DNA form, the CDR3 reads TGTGCCAGCATTCGTCAACACGAGCAGTACTTC. Amino acids: CASIRQHEQYF.

This clonotype was detected once. J is TRBJ2-1 and V is TRBV15; perhaps TRBD1 as D (6 bases). CDR1 and CDR2 (germline): LNHNV, YYDKDF (reference sequence). This CDR3 has 16 residues. Trimming removed 7 bases from V and 0 bases from J, with 16 bases in between. The CDR3 region is CATTRGPAGSYNEQFF. CDR3 bases: TGTGCCACCACCAGGGGTCCCGCGGGCTCCTACAATGAGCAGTTCTTC.

This clonotype was seen at least ten times. The V gene is TRBV27, the J gene TRBJ1-2, with no clear D. This CDR3 is built from 13 residues. V was trimmed by 3 bases and J by 6 bases, leaving 11 bases between them. Germline CDR1 reads MNHEY; CDR2 reads SMNVEV (reference sequence). CDR3 sequence: CASSLVYGDGYTF. In nucleotides, the CDR3 is TGTGCCAGCAGTTTGGTATACGGTGATGGCTACACCTTC.

The genes are TRBV20-1 and TRBJ1-1, with D tentatively TRBD1 (5 bases). The CDR3 sequence is 16 residues long. Germline CDR1 is DFQATT and CDR2 is SNEGSKA (reference sequence). V was trimmed by 5 bases and J by 2 bases, leaving 21 bases between them. CDR3 protein: CSAPPIRAGPNTEAFF. CDR3 bases: TGCAGTGCTCCGCCTATCCGGGCAGGGCCAAACACTGAAGCTTTCTTT.

A remark on this clonotype: With a much larger clone just one base away, this may be a read error. The chain recombines TRBV5-6 with TRBJ2-2, with D perhaps matching TRBD2 (5 bases). The CDR3 covers 13 residues. Looked up from germline, CDR1 is SGHDT and CDR2 is YYEEEE. Written as DNA, the CDR3 is TGTGCCAGCAGCTCCGGGCGCACCGGGGAGCTGGTTTTT. It specifies CASSSGRTGELVF.

The chain carries TRBV11-2 and TRBJ1-3; no definite D call. V lost 4 bases and J lost 3, with 10 bases in between. The germline V gene has CDR1 SGHAT and CDR2 FQNNGV. The CDR3 length is 14 residues. DNA for the CDR3: TGTGCCAGCAGCTCGAGCCGGAGTGGAAACACCATATATTTT. Its translation is CASSSSRSGNTIYF.

This clonotype was observed a handful of times. The V gene is TRBV29-1, the J gene TRBJ1-4; perhaps TRBD1 as D (6 bases). The V gene lost 4 bases and the J gene lost 4 bases, with 16 bases spanning the gap. Germline CDR1 reads SQVTM; CDR2 reads ANQGSEA. The CDR3 extends over 15 amino acids. In DNA form, the CDR3 reads TGCAGCGTTGTCATGGCCAGGGGAAGTAATGAAAAACTGTTTTTT. Translating it yields CSVVMARGSNEKLFF.

V and J are TRBV5-1 and TRBJ1-5; the D gene is possibly TRBD1 (6 bases). V lost 4 bases and J lost 3, with 11 bases in between. The CDR3 has 14 residues. CDR1 and CDR2 (germline): SGHRS, YFSETQ. CDR3 region: CASSPGDTNQPQHF. CDR3 nucleotide sequence: TGCGCCAGCAGCCCTGGGGACACCAATCAGCCCCAGCATTTT.

This clonotype was seen many times. V and J are TRBV19 and TRBJ2-3; D uncertain. In germline, CDR1 is LNHDA, CDR2 SQIVND (reference sequence). The V and J ends lost 3 bases and 2 bases respectively, with 6 bases between them. The CDR3 runs to 13 residues. The CDR3 sequence is CASSIGPTDTQYF. The DNA of the CDR3 is TGTGCCAGTAGTATTGGCCCCACAGATACGCAGTATTTT.